This T cell receptor (beta chain) was recorded in a study of T cells after posttransplantation cyclophosphamide. A marrow graft followed busulfan-fludarabine conditioning, with cyclophosphamide on days +3 and +4. Clones were read by immunoSEQ multiplex PCR, and TCRdb kept only the in-frame ones, dropping some. This table has around 12,000 clones, around 2.1% appearing once. A few counts support this clone. What it recognizes is unknown. Trimming cost V 7 bases and J 5 bases, with 18 bases left between them. Germline assignment: CDR1 SGHRS and CDR2 YFSETQ. This CDR3 has 15 amino acids. Notes on the study in general: Later blood repertoires were often dominated by clones from the donor CD8+ memory compartment.

The clonotype comes from a male patient in his 30s who received an allogeneic stem cell transplant from a related donor, was CMV-positive, and had no GVHD. Some T cells may possibly be graft donor cells. The source was PBMCs, collected after allogeneic stem cell transplant with posttransplant cyclophosphamide. The V call is TRBV5-1, the J call TRBJ1-4; possible D gene TRBD1, 5 bases. The CDR3 bases are TGCGCCAGCCGTCCCCTCGACAGCATGAATGAAAAACTGTTTTTT. Residues: CASRPLDSMNEKLFF.